Shown below are 26 T cell receptor beta chains from a single sample sequenced in a study of control samples from healthy donors and cancer patients. Sequencing was performed with immunoSEQ multiplex PCR; in TCRdb, only in-frame clones are kept and a portion is missing. Found here are just over 150,000 clones, over 90% of them singletons; the top ten hold over 2%. Sequencing used blood. The receptor set was obtained from a man aged 50 to 59 in good health.

The chain joins TRBV4-1 to TRBJ2-1, with TRBD2 matching 7 bases. The CDR3 length is 14 residues. Germline loops: CDR1 MGHRA, CDR2 YSYEKL. Unmatched junction bases numbered 12, after V lost 0 bases and J lost 16 bases. The CDR3: CASSQEVPGLYHFF. CDR3 sequence (DNA): TGCGCCAGCAGCCAAGAAGTGCCGGGACTATATCACTTCTTC.

The chain has TRBV18 and TRBJ2-6; 7 positions agree with TRBD1. The germline V gene has CDR1 KGHSH and CDR2 LQKENI. The CDR3 length is 16 residues. With V trimmed by 4 bases and J by 0 bases, 3 bases remained unmatched. The CDR3 here is CASSQQGFSGANVLTF. DNA of the CDR3: TGTGCCAGCTCACAACAGGGGTTCTCTGGGGCCAACGTCCTGACTTTC.

This clone was counted a single time. This chain joins TRBV19 and TRBJ1-2, with 9 bases lining up with TRBD1. J was trimmed by 5 bases and V by 8 bases; bases with no gene match: 3. Germline V gives CDR1 LNHDA, CDR2 SQIVND (reference sequence). The CDR3 has 12 amino acids. Here the CDR3 DNA reads TGTGCCAGTGCCGGGACAGGGTATGGCTACACCTTC. It codes for CASAGTGYGYTF.

This clone showed up just once. Here the CDR3 DNA reads TGTGCCAGCAGCTTGATGGGTCCTGAGCAGTTCTTC. Amino acids: CASSLMGPEQFF. The V gene is TRBV5-6, the J gene TRBJ2-1; D unresolved. The germline V and J ends were trimmed by 1 base and 9 bases, with 8 bases remaining between them. CDR1 and CDR2 (germline): SGHDT, YYEEEE. The CDR3 covers 12 residues.

The CDR3 DNA sequence: TGTGCCAGTAGTATCTTTGCTGGACAGAGGCCGAACACTGAAGCTTTCTTT. Its protein is CASSIFAGQRPNTEAFF. The genes are TRBV19 and TRBJ1-1; D might be TRBD1 (6 bases). V was cut by 3 bases and J by 1 base, with 18 bases left in between. CDR1 is LNHDA and CDR2 is SQIVND in the germline V gene (reference sequence). The CDR3 runs 17 residues.

V usage is TRBV27 and J usage is TRBJ2-6; 8 bases are shared with TRBD2. The V gene's germline CDR1 is MNHEY and CDR2 SMNVEV (reference sequence). Losses at the gene ends were 7 bases for V and 0 bases for J; bases not matched to a gene: 8. The CDR3 covers 17 residues. The CDR3 DNA follows: TGTGCCAGCACCCGGGGGGGACTGGTCTCTGGGGCCAACGTCCTGACTTTC. Its translation is CASTRGGLVSGANVLTF.

The CDR3 DNA sequence: TGCGCCAGCAGTCAATCCCGGACCGACTTGTTCAGCCTCACCGGGGAGCTGTTTTTT. This sequence encodes CASSQSRTDLFSLTGELFF. The chain couples TRBV23-1 to TRBJ2-2; D is unclear. TRBV23-1 is annotated as an ORF whose role is uncertain. Trimming removed 0 bases from V and 4 bases from J, with 21 bases in between. This CDR3 spans 19 amino acids.

This sequence joins TRBV19 and TRBJ2-2, with D hard to call. This CDR3 spans 14 amino acids. Germline V gene sequence: CDR1 LNHDA, CDR2 SQIVND (reference sequence). The V end was cut by 3 bases, the J end by 1 base, with 6 bases between. The CDR3 region is CASSIPGNTGELFF. The CDR3 DNA is TGTGCCAGTAGTATCCCAGGGAACACCGGGGAGCTGTTTTTT.

This sequence joins TRBV30 and TRBJ2-7, with 9 bases fitting TRBD2. The J segment lost 7 bases and the V segment lost 5 bases, leaving 18 bases of the junction unmatched. The CDR3 consists of 16 residues. Germline CDR1 is GTSNPN and CDR2 is SVGIG (reference sequence). Here the CDR3 DNA reads TGTGCCTGGCGTGGCCAGCGGGAGGCCCTTAAGGTAGAGCAGTACTTC. Translation: CAWRGQREALKVEQYF.

The chain uses TRBV4-1 and TRBJ2-1; 10 bases are a match to TRBD2. This CDR3 has 15 residues. Trimming removed 4 bases from V and 3 bases from J; junction bases left unmatched: 3. Germline V gene data show CDR1 as MGHRA and CDR2 as YSYEKL. This CDR3 reads CASSPGLAIYNEQFF. The CDR3 nucleotides read TGCGCCAGCAGCCCGGGACTAGCGATCTACAATGAGCAGTTCTTC.

The chain joins TRBV30 to TRBJ1-2; 9 bases fit TRBD1. J gave up 8 bases and V 7 bases, and 11 bases lay outside the gene matches. Germline V lookup: CDR1 GTSNPN, CDR2 SVGIG (reference sequence). The CDR3 loop spans 13 amino acids. The CDR3 DNA is TGTGCCTCGGAGGACAGGGGCGTCGGAGGCTACACCTTC. Amino acid sequence: CASEDRGVGGYTF.

The rearrangement links TRBV11-2 to TRBJ2-5; 13 bases agree with TRBD2. The ends lost 4 bases at V and 8 bases at J; junction bases unmatched: 1. The CDR3 has 13 residues. CDR1 and CDR2 from the germline V gene are SGHAT and FQNNGV. Here the CDR3 DNA reads TGTGCCAGCAGCTCGGGACTAGCGGGAACCCAGTACTTC. It encodes CASSSGLAGTQYF.

The J gene is TRBJ2-7, the V gene TRBV11-2; D is perhaps TRBD1 (5 bases). Germline V CDR1 and CDR2: SGHAT, FQNNGV. There are 13 residues in the CDR3. V dropped 1 base and J dropped 1 base, with 5 bases sitting between them. In DNA form, the CDR3 reads TGTGCCAGCAGCTTAGGACAGTCCTACGAGCAGTACTTC. It encodes CASSLGQSYEQYF.

This sequence joins TRBV5-1 and TRBJ2-2; D not resolved. Trimming shortened V by 2 bases and J by 7 bases, and 6 bases separated the two germline ends. This CDR3 is 12 amino acids long. Germline V lookup: CDR1 SGHRS, CDR2 YFSETQ. This CDR3 is CASSFQGGELFF. As DNA, the CDR3 is TGCGCCAGCAGCTTTCAAGGCGGGGAGCTGTTTTTT.

The V gene is TRBV27, the J gene TRBJ2-2; perhaps TRBD2 as D (5 bases). The V end was cut by 2 bases, the J end by 4 bases, with 11 bases between. The CDR3 is made up of 15 amino acids. CDR1 is MNHEY and CDR2 is SMNVEV in the germline V gene (reference sequence). The CDR3 coding sequence is TGTGCCAGCAGTTTAACCCCTGGAGGCACCGGGGAGCTGTTTTTT. Translated, it gives CASSLTPGGTGELFF.

The rearrangement uses TRBV29-1 and TRBJ2-3; 10 nucleotides agree with TRBD1. Trimming at V came to 3 bases and at J to 5 bases, leaving 8 bases not matched to a gene. CDR3 length: 15 residues. Germline-derived CDR1 and CDR2 are SQVTM and ANQGSEA. CDR3 DNA: TGCAGCGTTGACATTGGGACAGGGGCGGTAGATACGCAGTATTTT. Encoded protein: CSVDIGTGAVDTQYF.

The chain has TRBV6-5 and TRBJ2-5; D possibly corresponds to TRBD1 (6 bases). Germline CDR1 MNHEY, CDR2 SVGAGI. This CDR3 is built from 13 residues. V was clipped by 6 bases and J by 0 bases, with 8 bases between them. This chain's CDR3 is CASSGQNQETQYF. As DNA, the CDR3 is TGTGCCAGCAGCGGACAGAACCAAGAGACCCAGTACTTC.

The chain couples TRBV11-2 to TRBJ1-2; possibly TRBD1 for D (6 bases). The germline CDR1 and CDR2 sequences are SGHAT and FQNNGV. The CDR3 has 14 amino acids. V lost 0 bases to trimming and J lost 7 bases, with 12 bases between them. The CDR3 reads CASSLDLGGGGYTF. CDR3 nucleotides: TGTGCCAGCAGCTTAGATCTTGGGGGCGGTGGCTACACCTTC.

The chain uses TRBV5-1 and TRBJ1-6, with D maybe TRBD1 (6 bases). V was shortened by 1 base and J by 10 bases, with 15 bases between the two germline ends. The CDR3 length is 15 residues. Germline V gene sequence: CDR1 SGHRS, CDR2 YFSETQ. CDR3 protein: CASSLNIGGISPLHF. The CDR3 nucleotides read TGCGCCAGCAGCTTGAATATAGGGGGTATCTCACCCCTCCACTTT.

V gene TRBV28 combines with J gene TRBJ1-2; D is uncertain. Trimming pared 4 bases from V and 4 bases from J, leaving 10 bases between. The CDR3 contains 13 residues. The V gene's germline CDR1 is MDHEN and CDR2 SYDVKM. The CDR3 bases are TGTGCCAGCAGTTCCGGACGGATCTATGGCTACACCTTC. Amino acid sequence: CASSSGRIYGYTF.

The gene calls are TRBV7-9 and TRBJ2-3; D uncertain. Looked up from germline, CDR1 is SEHNR and CDR2 is FQNEAQ (reference sequence). V was clipped by 4 bases and J by 4 bases, with 9 bases between them. The CDR3 is 13 amino acids. For the CDR3, the DNA is TGTGCCAGCAGCTCCCAACCCGCAGATACGCAGTATTTT. It translates to CASSSQPADTQYF. The variable domain in full, with the rest retrieved from reference TRBV7-9 and TRBJ2-3, is DTGVSQNPRHKITKRGQNVTFRCDPISEHNRLYWYRQTLGQGPEFLTYFQNEAQLEKSRLLSDRFSAERPKGSFSTLEIQRTEQGDSAMYLCASSSQPADTQYFGPGTRLTVL.

The rearrangement links TRBV19 to TRBJ1-2; D is ambiguous. The CDR3 has 13 amino acids. Germline V gene lookup returns CDR1 LNHDA and CDR2 SQIVND (reference sequence). V dropped 6 bases and J dropped 2 bases, with 10 bases sitting between them. The CDR3 is CASSLTENYGYTF. For the CDR3, the DNA is TGTGCCAGTAGCCTAACAGAGAACTATGGCTACACCTTC.

Relative to its sample, this clone is medium-sized (0.01 to 0.1%). The chain recombines TRBV6-6 with TRBJ1-5; perhaps TRBD1 as D (5 bases). This CDR3 spans 14 amino acids. Germline assignment: CDR1 MNHNY and CDR2 SVGAGI (reference sequence). The V end was cut by 7 bases, the J end by 0 bases, with 10 bases between. In DNA form, the CDR3 reads TGTGCCAGCACCCCGGGGGGTAGCAATCAGCCCCAGCATTTT. The encoded protein is CASTPGGSNQPQHF.

The chain carries TRBV5-1 and TRBJ2-4; possible D gene TRBD1, 5 bases. V lost 5 bases, J lost 5 bases, and 14 bases lay in between. This CDR3 comprises 14 residues. Germline values: CDR1 SGHRS, CDR2 YFSETQ. The CDR3 loop reads CASRAYDRQNIQYF. The CDR3 DNA reads TGCGCCAGCAGGGCGTATGACAGACAAAACATTCAGTACTTC.

V is TRBV7-6 and J is TRBJ1-1; possibly TRBD1 for D (6 bases). The V end was cut by 0 bases, the J end by 1 base, with 6 bases between. The CDR3 is 14 amino acids. Germline lookup yields CDR1 SGHVS and CDR2 FNYEAQ. The DNA for the CDR3 is TGTGCCAGCAGCTTAGCAGGGGGGAACACTGAAGCTTTCTTT. Protein product: CASSLAGGNTEAFF.

The V and J genes are TRBV23-1 and TRBJ2-3; D unclear. TRBV23-1 is classed as an ORF, of uncertain function. With 0 bases removed from V and 0 bases from J, the gap between germline ends came to 10 bases. This CDR3 has 16 residues. The CDR3 sequence: CASSQSEDPSTDTQYF. CDR3 nucleotide sequence: TGCGCCAGCAGTCAATCCGAGGATCCGAGCACAGATACGCAGTATTTT.